These 4 T cell receptor beta chains were all obtained from the same sample, sequenced in a study of T-cell memory formation after mild COVID-19. TCRdb re-derived calls from the 5' RACE reads in MiXCR, one entry per CDR3 protein. The sample holds more than 400,000 distinct CDR3 sequences; 18% are singletons and the top ten take around 12%. Sequenced material: PBMCs or a T cell subset sorted from them (not recorded which). All receptors come from an adult woman who had mild COVID-19 (a few samples of this study predate the infection). Cell type and time point are not known.

This clonotype was counted a few times. The chain uses TRBV6-1 and TRBJ2-4; TRBD2 matches 7 bases. J was trimmed by 4 bases and V by 8 bases; bases with no gene match: 11. There are 15 residues in the CDR3. Germline V CDR1 and CDR2: MNHNS, SASEGT. As DNA, the CDR3 is TGTGCCAGCGCAAAGTCAGGGACTATGAAAAACATTCAGTACTTC. Protein: CASAKSGTMKNIQYF.

This clonotype was seen a handful of times. The chain uses TRBV11-2 and TRBJ1-1; D is uncertain. This CDR3 is built from 15 residues. Germline CDR1 SGHAT, CDR2 FQNNGV. The V and J ends lost 4 bases and 0 bases respectively, with 12 bases between them. The CDR3 sequence: CASSYTDTVNTEAFF. The CDR3 nucleotides read TGTGCCAGCAGCTACACAGATACAGTGAACACTGAAGCTTTCTTT.

The chain couples TRBV5-6 to TRBJ1-2, with TRBD1 as a possible D gene (6 bases). This CDR3 is 14 amino acids long. Trimming cost V 4 bases and J 7 bases, with 17 bases left between them. Germline loops: CDR1 SGHDT, CDR2 YYEEEE. The CDR3 DNA reads TGTGCCAGCAGCCAAACTTTCAGGGGTCGTGGCTACACCTTC. This translates into CASSQTFRGRGYTF.

This clonotype occurred a few times. This chain joins TRBV18 and TRBJ1-1, with TRBD1 matching 8 bases. Germline V CDR1 and CDR2: KGHSH, LQKENI. Trimming cost V 4 bases and J 0 bases; bases outside gene matches: 13. This CDR3 has 18 amino acids. CDR3 amino acids: CASSLNSGTGPVNTEAFF. The DNA of the CDR3 is TGTGCCAGCTCACTTAACTCCGGGACAGGCCCCGTGAACACTGAAGCTTTCTTT. The full variable domain, with the rest looked up from reference TRBV18 and TRBJ1-1, is NAGVMQNPRHLVRRRGQEARLRCSPMKGHSHVYWYRQLPEEGLKFMVYLQKENIIDESGMPKERFSAEFPKEGPSILRIQQVVRGDSAAYFCASSLNSGTGPVNTEAFFGQGTRLTVV.